Below are 30 T cell receptor beta chains sequenced from a single sample in a study of identical twins. TCRdb re-called the 5' RACE reads through MiXCR, storing one row per CDR3 protein. The repertoire has 200,000 to 250,000 distinct CDR3 sequences, roughly 13% of them found once; the top ten carry 8.8%. Sequenced material: memory (CD45RO+) T cells sorted from blood. Receptors originate from a woman under 30 in good health.

The table lists this clonotype with a few counts. The V gene is TRBV20-1, the J gene TRBJ2-3, with D possibly matching TRBD2 (6 bases). Trimming took 1 base from V and 3 from J, leaving 29 bases between them. The CDR3 is made up of 20 amino acids. The germline V gene encodes CDR1 DFQATT and CDR2 SNEGSKA (reference sequence). In nucleotides, the CDR3 is TGCAGTGCTAGAGTAGGCCGATCCCGTCTAGCGCCAGATAGTACAGATACGCAGTATTTT. Translated, it gives CSARVGRSRLAPDSTDTQYF.

The genes are TRBV21-1 and TRBJ2-2. TRBV21-1 is noted as a pseudogene. This CDR3 is 15 amino acids long. CDR3 coding DNA: TGTGCCAGCATCCTAGGCGGAAATAGTGCCGGGGAGCTGTTTTTT. Translation: CASILGGNSAGELFF.

This clonotype was observed many times. The chain uses TRBV29-1 and TRBJ2-3, with 7 positions matching TRBD2. Germline values: CDR1 SQVTM, CDR2 ANQGSEA. Germline trimming cut 1 base from V and 4 bases from J; bases unmatched to any gene: 5. The CDR3 has 14 amino acids. The CDR3 bases are TGCAGCGTTGAAGGCGGGAGCCGGGCAGATACGCAGTATTTT. Encoded protein: CSVEGGSRADTQYF.

The chain links TRBV5-1 to TRBJ1-4, with 7 bases lining up with TRBD1. V lost 4 bases to trimming and J lost 4 bases; unmatched junction nucleotides: 7. The CDR3 sequence is 15 residues long. The germline V gene encodes CDR1 SGHRS and CDR2 YFSETQ. The CDR3, as DNA: TGCGCCAGCAGCCTCCAGGGACAGCGTAATGAAAAACTGTTTTTT. Protein sequence: CASSLQGQRNEKLFF.

The rearrangement joins TRBV18 to TRBJ1-5; maybe TRBD1 (6 bases). The germline V gene encodes CDR1 KGHSH and CDR2 LQKENI. This CDR3 has 14 residues. Trimming took off 5 bases at V and 5 bases at J, with 13 bases between the two ends. CDR3 amino acids: CASSYQGLDQPQHF. The CDR3 nucleotides are TGTGCCAGCTCATATCAGGGGCTCGATCAGCCCCAGCATTTT.

This clonotype turned up a few times. The J gene is TRBJ1-1, the V gene TRBV12-3 or TRBV12-4, with D perhaps matching TRBD1 (6 bases). The CDR3 is 15 amino acids. Trimming stripped 3 bases from V and 1 base from J, with 12 bases between. CDR3: CASSFDRYPNTEAFF. The DNA for the CDR3 is TGTGCCAGCAGTTTTGACAGGTACCCGAACACTGAAGCTTTCTTT.

This clonotype was counted at least ten times. This chain links TRBV15 with TRBJ2-1; tentatively, D is TRBD2 (6 bases). This CDR3 is 15 amino acids long. Germline loops: CDR1 LNHNV, CDR2 YYDKDF (reference sequence). Trimming took off 3 bases at V and 2 bases at J, with 11 bases between the two ends. CDR3 bases: TGTGCCACCAGCAGCGGGACTCAGACCTACAATGAGCAGTTCTTC. It is translated as CATSSGTQTYNEQFF.

The chain links TRBV30 to TRBJ1-2; no clear D. Trimming took off 2 bases at V and 4 bases at J, with 11 bases between the two ends. CDR1 GTSNPN and CDR2 SVGIG come from the germline V gene (reference sequence). The CDR3 totals 13 residues. The CDR3 loop is CAWSSERSYGYTF. For the CDR3, the DNA is TGTGCCTGGAGTTCCGAGAGGTCCTATGGCTACACCTTC.

This clonotype was counted at least ten times. V usage is TRBV7-9 and J usage is TRBJ2-1; D gene ambiguous. V was trimmed by 0 bases and J by 0 bases, leaving 3 bases between them. The CDR3 covers 14 residues. Germline V gene data show CDR1 as SEHNR and CDR2 as FQNEAQ (reference sequence). CDR3 DNA sequence: TGTGCCAGCAGCTTAGCGGGCTCCTACAATGAGCAGTTCTTC. Amino acids: CASSLAGSYNEQFF.

The table lists this clonotype with a few counts. The chain employs TRBV29-1 and TRBJ1-1, with D perhaps matching TRBD1 (5 bases). Germline values: CDR1 SQVTM, CDR2 ANQGSEA. V lost 3 bases, J lost 7 bases, and 12 bases lay in between. The CDR3 covers 12 residues. CDR3 sequence (DNA): TGCAGCGTTGATACAGGAGGGGTTGAAGCTTTCTTT. Amino acids: CSVDTGGVEAFF.

The chain has TRBV7-9 and TRBJ2-5; D unresolved. Per germline, CDR1 SEHNR and CDR2 FQNEAQ (reference sequence). The CDR3 contains 12 residues. Between the trimmed V and J ends, which lost 2 bases and 7 bases, there was a span of 8 bases. CDR3 protein: CASSLTDGTQYF. CDR3 bases: TGTGCCAGCAGCTTAACCGACGGGACCCAGTACTTC.

V gene TRBV5-1 combines with J gene TRBJ1-1; 7 nucleotides align to TRBD1. The CDR3 has 15 amino acids. V trimming: 2 bases; J trimming: 5 bases; junction bases outside the gene matches: 9. The germline CDR1 and CDR2 sequences are SGHRS and YFSETQ. CDR3 DNA sequence: TGCGCCAGCAGCTTCACCAGGGGGGGGTTAACTGAAGCTTTCTTT. Amino acids: CASSFTRGGLTEAFF.

This chain joins TRBV6-1 and TRBJ2-7; 7 bases are a match to TRBD2. Germline CDR1 MNHNS, CDR2 SASEGT. The V segment lost 8 bases and the J segment 7 bases; nucleotides outside the gene matches: 8. This CDR3 region has 12 residues. This CDR3 is CASGRLAIEQYF. The CDR3 region has the DNA TGTGCCAGCGGGAGACTAGCCATAGAGCAGTACTTC.

V usage is TRBV20-1 and J usage is TRBJ2-7; D gene uncertain. CDR3 length equals 11 residues. Trimming removed 3 bases at V and 6 bases at J, with 9 bases between. Per the germline V gene, CDR1 is DFQATT and CDR2 is SNEGSKA (reference sequence). For the CDR3, the DNA is TGCAGTGCTAGGGCCTTTAGCGAGCAGTACTTC. Its protein is CSARAFSEQYF.

This clonotype has more than one count but fewer than ten. A much larger clone differs from this one at a single base, so this may be a read error. The rearrangement uses TRBV12-3 or TRBV12-4 and TRBJ2-3; D is ambiguous. The length of the CDR3 is 11 residues. The ends were cut back, 2 bases at V and 5 bases at J, with 2 bases in the middle. CDR3 sequence (DNA): TGTGCCAGCAGTTTAATAGATACGCAGTATTTT. Translated: CASSLIDTQYF.

In its sample, this clonotype was seen a few times. V and J are TRBV5-8 and TRBJ2-3, with no clear D. Germline V CDR1 and CDR2: SGHTS, YDEGEE. The V and J ends lost 2 bases and 6 bases respectively, with 7 bases between them. CDR3 size: 12 residues. The CDR3 loop reads CASSFLRDTQYF. The CDR3 region has the DNA TGTGCCAGCAGCTTCCTGAGGGATACGCAGTATTTT.

The table lists this clonotype with a few counts. The chain recombines TRBV27 with TRBJ2-7; 9 nucleotides agree with TRBD1. Trimming cost V 6 bases and J 4 bases; bases outside gene matches: 7. The CDR3 has 14 residues. Germline values: CDR1 MNHEY, CDR2 SMNVEV (reference sequence). CDR3 region: CASRLTGGGYEQYF. CDR3 bases: TGTGCCAGCAGATTGACAGGGGGAGGATACGAGCAGTACTTC.

The V gene is TRBV6-5, the J gene TRBJ1-6; D is ambiguous. The CDR3 is 19 amino acids. The V gene's germline CDR1 is MNHEY and CDR2 SVGAGI. The V and J ends lost 0 bases and 1 base respectively, with 16 bases between them. The CDR3 bases are TGTGCCAGCAGTTACTCGAGGCAGGAAGGGTTGTCCTATAATTCACCCCTCCACTTT. Residues: CASSYSRQEGLSYNSPLHF.

The chain links TRBV11-2 to TRBJ2-1, with 12 positions matching TRBD2. V lost 5 bases, J lost 7 bases, and 6 bases stayed unmatched. Germline CDR1 and CDR2: SGHAT and FQNNGV. The CDR3 runs 15 residues. The CDR3 nucleotides are TGTGCCAGCAGCGTGACTAGCGGGGGAGAAAATGAGCAGTTCTTC. It translates to CASSVTSGGENEQFF.

V gene TRBV18 combines with J gene TRBJ2-3; D remains ambiguous. The V and J ends lost 5 bases and 4 bases respectively, with 7 bases between them. CDR3 size: 12 residues. Germline V gene sequence: CDR1 KGHSH, CDR2 LQKENI. Written as DNA, the CDR3 is TGTGCCAGCTCATCTACTGCAGATACGCAGTATTTT. Protein sequence: CASSSTADTQYF.

The sample holds many counts of this clonotype. The rearrangement links TRBV20-1 to TRBJ2-7, with 10 bases lining up with TRBD2. Unmatched junction bases numbered 7, after V lost 3 bases and J lost 2 bases. The CDR3 extends over 15 amino acids. CDR1 is DFQATT, CDR2 SNEGSKA, per germline (reference sequence). The CDR3 sequence: CSARPLAGATYEQYF. CDR3 nucleotide sequence: TGCAGTGCTAGGCCCCTAGCGGGGGCTACCTACGAGCAGTACTTC.

In its sample, this clonotype was seen once. The gene calls are TRBV7-2 and TRBJ2-3, with 8 bases identical to TRBD2. The CDR3 length is 16 residues. Germline V lookup: CDR1 SGHTA, CDR2 FQGNSA. V gave up 8 bases and J gave up 2 bases; unmatched junction bases: 12. CDR3 protein: CASLPTGTRATDTQYF. The CDR3 bases are TGTGCCAGCTTACCTACCGGGACTAGAGCCACAGATACGCAGTATTTT.

This clonotype was counted many times. The V call is TRBV5-1, the J call TRBJ2-3, with TRBD2 matching 8 bases. CDR3 length: 15 residues. V shed 2 bases and J 5 bases; nucleotides not matched to a gene: 7. Germline CDR1 reads SGHRS; CDR2 reads YFSETQ. This chain's CDR3 is CASSFRGGRGDTQYF. The CDR3 DNA follows: TGCGCCAGCAGCTTTCGGGGGGGCCGTGGAGATACGCAGTATTTT.

This clonotype was observed many times. This chain joins TRBV10-3 and TRBJ2-1, with 7 bases lining up with TRBD2. V lost 10 bases, J lost 5 bases, and 11 bases stayed unmatched. The CDR3 sequence is 14 residues long. Germline V gives CDR1 ENHRY, CDR2 SYGVKD. This CDR3 reads CATHPGLLNNEQFF. CDR3 nucleotides: TGTGCCACGCACCCGGGACTACTTAACAATGAGCAGTTCTTC.

The table lists this clonotype with many counts. The gene calls are TRBV7-6 and TRBJ2-4; tentative D call: TRBD1 (8 bases). The length of the CDR3 is 16 residues. V was cut by 4 bases and J by 4 bases, with 17 bases left in between. Germline CDR1 is SGHVS and CDR2 is FNYEAQ. Here the CDR3 DNA reads TGTGCCAGCAGCTCACGGACAGGGAGGGGAAAAAACATTCAGTACTTC. As protein: CASSSRTGRGKNIQYF. The variable domain in full, with the rest retrieved from reference TRBV7-6 and TRBJ2-4, is GAGVSQSPRYKVTKRGQDVALRCDPISGHVSLYWYRQALGQGPEFLTYFNYEAQQDKSGLPNDRFSAERPEGSISTLTIQRTEQRDSAMYRCASSSRTGRGKNIQYFGAGTRLSVL.

The chain carries TRBV29-1 and TRBJ2-5, with TRBD1 matching 7 bases. The J segment lost 5 bases and the V segment lost 0 bases, leaving 6 bases of the junction unmatched. CDR1 and CDR2 from the germline V gene are SQVTM and ANQGSEA. The CDR3 totals 14 residues. In DNA, the CDR3 is TGCAGCGTTGAAGATATGGCAGGGGGTGAGACCCAGTACTTC. Amino acid sequence: CSVEDMAGGETQYF.

The rearrangement uses TRBV28 and TRBJ2-1; possibly TRBD2 for D (6 bases). The germline CDR1 and CDR2 sequences are MDHEN and SYDVKM. Trimming took 1 base from V and 7 from J, leaving 11 bases between them. The CDR3 runs to 14 residues. CDR3 residues: CASSLSGGRNEQFF. The CDR3 DNA sequence: TGTGCCAGCAGTTTATCTGGAGGGAGGAATGAGCAGTTCTTC.

The chain has TRBV30 and TRBJ1-5; 8 bases line up with TRBD1. Germline values: CDR1 GTSNPN, CDR2 SVGIG (reference sequence). CDR3 length: 12 residues. V gave up 7 bases and J gave up 5 bases; unmatched junction bases: 4. CDR3 residues: CASQQGDQPQHF. The CDR3 nucleotides read TGTGCCTCTCAACAGGGGGATCAGCCCCAGCATTTT.

This chain connects TRBV2 to TRBJ2-1; 8 bases are shared with TRBD2. The CDR3 length is 15 residues. J gave up 3 bases and V 8 bases, and 9 bases lay outside the gene matches. Germline V gene sequence: CDR1 SNHLY, CDR2 FYNNEI. DNA of the CDR3: TGTGCCAGCGTTAGCGGGGATGTGGTCTACAATGAGCAGTTCTTC. As protein: CASVSGDVVYNEQFF.

This clonotype was observed a few times. The chain combines TRBV10-1 with TRBJ2-7, with 7 bases that match TRBD2. CDR1 and CDR2 from the germline V gene are WNHNN and SYGVQD (reference sequence). This CDR3 region has 14 residues. V lost 6 bases, J lost 0 bases, and 5 bases stayed unmatched. The CDR3 bases are TGCGCCAGCAGCACTAGCGCAGACTCCTACGAGCAGTACTTC. Protein sequence: CASSTSADSYEQYF.